The T cell receptor beta chain under discussion was sequenced for a study of T cell responses to AZD1222 COVID-19 vaccine. Profiling relied on immunoSEQ multiplex PCR, and the TCRdb table lists in-frame clones only, not all of them. There are roughly 120,000 clones in the sample; 80% to 90% occur only once, and approximately 7.1% lies in the top ten. The CDR3 is 16 residues long. In germline, CDR1 is SGHNT, CDR2 YYREEE (reference sequence). Deletions cut 4 bases from V and 3 bases from J, with 16 bases between. Of note for this clone: Its specificity is unknown.

Study-wide results and caveats: Repertoire collection took place solely once the T cell response had peaked.

The chain links TRBV5-4 to TRBJ1-4, with D possibly TRBD1 on 6 matching bases. This TCR was recovered from an adult who received the AZD1222 COVID-19 vaccine. Material: peripheral blood, obtained 28 days after the second AZD1222 dose. CDR3 amino acids: CASSTGPGAANEKLFF. CDR3 DNA: TGTGCCAGCAGCACTGGCCCGGGGGCAGCTAATGAAAAACTGTTTTTT.